What follows describes a single T cell receptor beta chain. The table lists this clonotype with many counts. The clone's antigen remains unknown. The sample holds no much larger clone one base away, and base qualities are not on file. The data originate from a study of spatial heterogeneity in lung cancer (dated by TCRdb to the late 2010s). Background on the whole study: Beta-chain transcripts were consistently detected in greater numbers than alpha-chain transcripts, which likely reflects a higher abundance of beta-chain transcripts. In tumor regions, TCR transcript counts showed a strong correlation with a T cell transcriptional module score from matched bulk RNA-seq. In the raw uncorrected reads, each unique combination of TCR and UMI appeared more than ten times on average. In non-small cell lung cancer, the study made a quantitative comparison of TCR alpha and beta repertoires among multiple tumor regions, matched nontumor lung and blood. Nonsynonymous mutation counts, determined by whole-exome sequencing of tumor tissue, were related to TCR repertoire features. At surgery, over 200 tumor regions, some 61 matched nontumor lung samples and some 54 PBMC samples were TCR-sequenced for both alpha and beta chains.

As encoded in the germline V gene, CDR1 is MDHEN while CDR2 is SYDVKM. Relative to germline, V is 4 bases shorter and J is 2 bases shorter, with 17 bases between their ends. Measured from the cysteine to the phenylalanine, the CDR3 is 16 residues long. Only the CDR3 portion is preserved as DNA: 48 bases, with reading frame beginning at the first base. Libraries were built with 5' RACE. TCRdb names NextSeq 500 as the instrument used. To allow correction of PCR and sequencing errors, the TCR library protocol tagged every TCR cDNA molecule with a unique molecular identifier. The published analysis was carried out like this. TCR identification, UMI-based error correction and CDR3 extraction were performed with Decombinator tools. Expanded TCRs were defined as those above a frequency of 2 per 1,000, corresponding to the top 1% of the tumor frequency distribution. Expanded tumor TCRs were classed as regional if statistically deemed absent (corrected P<0.05) from at least one tumor region, otherwise ubiquitous. Rényi diversity was computed with the R vegan package after subsampling each repertoire 100 times to 5,000 TCRs. CDR3 similarity networks were built from amino acid triplet string-kernel similarity, connecting CDR3s with pairwise similarity above 0.82. TCRdb reprocessed the public reads (quality trimming at Q25 with fastp, clone calling with MiXCR) and kept in-frame beta chains. Under each unique CDR3 protein, matching rows form one entry showing the most common genes and DNA. The V and J calls reflect TCRdb's pipeline rather than the authors' work. For this sample the table gives approximately 23,000 distinct CDR3 sequences, of which more than 4.5% were detected only once. Of the sample, 9.9% is held by the ten largest clones.

What the study reported, not specific to this receptor: Additional single-cell paired TCR alpha and beta sequencing was considered necessary to confirm, at a functional level, the hypothesis that regional TCRs recognize regional mutations. Counts of ubiquitous and regional expanded TCRs were found to correlate with counts of ubiquitous and regional nonsynonymous mutations, respectively. TCR-seq coverage of tumor T cells was estimated at only approximately 7% for alpha chains and around 14% for beta chains. The number of expanded intratumoral alpha and beta TCRs correlated with the tumor nonsynonymous mutation count.

In the paper's terms, the time point label means: sample taken at primary tumor resection. Samples were obtained from roughly 72 patients with early-stage, untreated non-small cell lung cancer from the lung TRACERx cohort. Without any cell sorting, TCR sequencing was performed on whole RNA extracted either from tumor and nontumor lung tissue or from cryopreserved PBMC samples. Only patients with enough RNA available from two or more tumor regions were chosen for TCR sequencing. Tumor and adjacent nontumor lung specimens were reviewed by a lung pathologist before selection. This sequence was found in a male donor with early-stage non-small cell lung cancer. The chain employs TRBV28 and TRBJ2-5, with the D gene not confidently named. The specimen was lung tumor tissue, collected at surgery. The nucleotide sequence is given as TGTGCCAGCAGTTCCCGCGACCTAACCGGGCAAGAGACCCAGTACTTC. Its product reads: CASSSRDLTGQETQYF.